A selection of T cell receptor beta chains follows, all from one sample in a study of shared clonotypes between healthy human individuals. Data came from immunoSEQ multiplex PCR; TCRdb stores just in-frame clones and leaves some out. The sample has over a million clones, approximately 80% seen once. The sequenced material came from memory CD4+ T cells from PBMCs. Receptors were obtained from a young man in good health. Some clones in this sample may be carry-over from other donors' samples. CDR3s include the opening cysteine and the closing phenylalanine or tryptophan. The order of the fields is clone size, J gene, V gene, D gene, CDR3 DNA, CDR3 protein. The D gene is left open where the match is weak. Size tells how often a clone was seen (once, few, many) or the class of an expanded clone, and some rows leave it out.

abundance: NA; j_gene: TRBJ1-2; v_gene: TRBV11-1; d_gene: NA; CDR3nt: TGTGCCAGCAGCTTCGGGGGAGACTATGGCTACACCTTC; CDR3aa: CASSFGGDYGYTF
abundance: NA; j_gene: TRBJ2-5; v_gene: TRBV20-1; d_gene: NA; CDR3nt: TGCAGTGCAGTCCAGGGGACCCAGTACTTC; CDR3aa: CSAVQGTQYF
abundance: NA; j_gene: TRBJ2-7; v_gene: TRBV11-2; d_gene: NA; CDR3nt: TGTGCCAGCAGCACCCAGGGAAGTGGAAACTACGAGCAGTACTTC; CDR3aa: CASSTQGSGNYEQYF
abundance: NA; j_gene: TRBJ1-1; v_gene: TRBV29-1; d_gene: NA; CDR3nt: TGCAGCTCGAAATCCGGCGGCACTGAAGCTTTCTTT; CDR3aa: CSSKSGGTEAFF
abundance: NA; j_gene: TRBJ2-5; v_gene: TRBV11-2; d_gene: NA; CDR3nt: TGTGCCAGCAGAAGACAGGTCCAAGAGACCCAGTACTTC; CDR3aa: CASRRQVQETQYF
abundance: once; j_gene: TRBJ2-1; v_gene: TRBV15; d_gene: NA; CDR3nt: TGTGCCACCAGCGGCCAAGAAGCGGGTGAGCAGTTCTTC; CDR3aa: CATSGQEAGEQFF
abundance: many; j_gene: TRBJ1-4; v_gene: TRBV2; d_gene: NA; CDR3nt: TGTGCCAGCAGTGAAACTTGGGCAGAAAGTAATGAAAAACTGTTTTTT; CDR3aa: CASSETWAESNEKLFF
abundance: NA; j_gene: TRBJ1-1; v_gene: TRBV28; d_gene: NA; CDR3nt: TGTGCCAGCGTCGGAGGGAGCGAAGCTTTCTTT; CDR3aa: CASVGGSEAFF
abundance: NA; j_gene: TRBJ1-1; v_gene: TRBV6-1; d_gene: NA; CDR3nt: TGTGCCAGCAGTGAGATGGGACTTTTGAACACTGAAGCTTTCTTT; CDR3aa: CASSEMGLLNTEAFF
abundance: NA; j_gene: TRBJ2-7; v_gene: TRBV28; d_gene: NA; CDR3nt: TGTGCCAGCAGTTTCAGGGGCGGAGAGCAGTACTTC; CDR3aa: CASSFRGGEQYF
abundance: few; j_gene: TRBJ2-3; v_gene: TRBV6-1; d_gene: TRBD2; CDR3nt: TGTGCCACCAGACTAGCCCCAAGCACAGATACGCAGTATTTT; CDR3aa: CATRLAPSTDTQYF
abundance: NA; j_gene: TRBJ2-2; v_gene: TRBV19; d_gene: TRBD1; CDR3nt: TGTGCCAGTAGTTGGCAGGGGGCCACCGGGGAGCTGTTTTTT; CDR3aa: CASSWQGATGELFF
abundance: few; j_gene: TRBJ1-4; v_gene: TRBV9; d_gene: NA; CDR3nt: TGTGCCAGCAGCCCCCTGACCCGCGGGGAAAAACTGTTTTTT; CDR3aa: CASSPLTRGEKLFF
abundance: NA; j_gene: TRBJ2-3; v_gene: TRBV29-1; d_gene: NA; CDR3nt: TGCAGCGGCGCCGGGCTCCGGGATACGCAGTATTTT; CDR3aa: CSGAGLRDTQYF
abundance: NA; j_gene: TRBJ1-5; v_gene: TRBV5-5; d_gene: NA; CDR3nt: TGTGCCAGCAGCAGGGACGGCCTCAATCAGCCCCAGCATTTT; CDR3aa: CASSRDGLNQPQHF
abundance: once; j_gene: TRBJ2-7; v_gene: TRBV5-1; d_gene: NA; CDR3nt: TGCGCCAGCAGTCTCGGCGGCGGGATCACTGACGAGCAGTACTTC; CDR3aa: CASSLGGGITDEQYF
abundance: NA; j_gene: TRBJ2-1; v_gene: TRBV9; d_gene: TRBD2; CDR3nt: TGTGCCAGCAGCGCCGCGACTAGCCTCTACAATGAGCAGTTCTTC; CDR3aa: CASSAATSLYNEQFF
abundance: once; j_gene: TRBJ2-7; v_gene: TRBV28; d_gene: NA; CDR3nt: TGTGCCAGCAGTTTTTCGCAGGGGGGGAGGTACGAGCAGTACTTC; CDR3aa: CASSFSQGGRYEQYF
abundance: NA; j_gene: TRBJ1-1; v_gene: TRBV21-1; d_gene: NA; CDR3nt: TGTGCCAGCAGCATAAACAGGGGGACTGAAGCTTTCTTT; CDR3aa: CASSINRGTEAFF
abundance: NA; j_gene: TRBJ2-3; v_gene: TRBV5-1; d_gene: NA; CDR3nt: TGCGCCAGCAGCCCGCAGGGGCCCCCCACAGATACGCAGTATTTT; CDR3aa: CASSPQGPPTDTQYF
abundance: many; j_gene: TRBJ2-1; v_gene: TRBV5-1; d_gene: NA; CDR3nt: TGCGCCAGCAGCCCCCAGGACAGCTACAATGAGCAGTTCTTC; CDR3aa: CASSPQDSYNEQFF
abundance: NA; j_gene: TRBJ1-3; v_gene: TRBV2; d_gene: NA; CDR3nt: TGTGCCAGCAGCGTCACAGGGTTCTCTGGAAACACCATATATTTT; CDR3aa: CASSVTGFSGNTIYF
abundance: once; j_gene: TRBJ1-1; v_gene: TRBV11-2; d_gene: NA; CDR3nt: TGTGCCAGCAGCTTAGTTGGGAGGGGAGGCACTGAAGCTTTCTTT; CDR3aa: CASSLVGRGGTEAFF
abundance: few; j_gene: TRBJ2-2; v_gene: TRBV7-6; d_gene: TRBD1; CDR3nt: TGTGCCAGCAGCTCTAGGGGGACAGGGATTCCCGGGGAGCTGTTTTTT; CDR3aa: CASSSRGTGIPGELFF
abundance: NA; j_gene: TRBJ2-1; v_gene: TRBV9; d_gene: TRBD2; CDR3nt: TGTGCCAGCAGCGTAGCTGGCCTAGCGGGTAATGAGCAGTTCTTC; CDR3aa: CASSVAGLAGNEQFF
abundance: NA; j_gene: TRBJ1-5; v_gene: TRBV6-5; d_gene: NA; CDR3nt: TGTGCCAGCAGTTACTCGGGCAGGGTCCGTCAGCCCCAGCATTTT; CDR3aa: CASSYSGRVRQPQHF
abundance: NA; j_gene: TRBJ1-4; v_gene: TRBV6-1; d_gene: NA; CDR3nt: TGTGCCAGCAGTGAAAGAAGGGTTGCAACTAATGAAAAACTGTTTTTT; CDR3aa: CASSERRVATNEKLFF
abundance: NA; j_gene: TRBJ2-3; v_gene: TRBV5-8; d_gene: NA; CDR3nt: TGTGCCAGCAGCTTGCCCTCCGGAGGGCGGGTTACGCAGTATTTT; CDR3aa: CASSLPSGGRVTQYF
abundance: NA; j_gene: TRBJ1-2; v_gene: TRBV10-3; d_gene: NA; CDR3nt: TGTGCCATCAGTGACCTATCTAACTATGGCTACACCTTC; CDR3aa: CAISDLSNYGYTF
abundance: NA; j_gene: TRBJ2-7; v_gene: TRBV6-4; d_gene: NA; CDR3nt: TGTGCCAGCAGTGTCCGCCTCTCCTACGAGCAGTACTTC; CDR3aa: CASSVRLSYEQYF
abundance: NA; j_gene: TRBJ2-7; v_gene: TRBV29-1; d_gene: TRBD2; CDR3nt: TGCAGCGTGGGCGGGACTAGCGGGAATTTGGCCGAGCAGTACTTC; CDR3aa: CSVGGTSGNLAEQYF
abundance: once; j_gene: TRBJ1-1; v_gene: TRBV7-2; d_gene: NA; CDR3nt: TGTGCCAGCAGCCTCATGCCGGGCAGCCGTGGCACTGAAGCTTTCTTT; CDR3aa: CASSLMPGSRGTEAFF
abundance: NA; j_gene: TRBJ2-1; v_gene: TRBV11-2; d_gene: TRBD2; CDR3nt: TGTGCCAGCTCCACTAGCGGGAGGGGGAGCTCCTACAATGAGCAGTTCTTC; CDR3aa: CASSTSGRGSSYNEQFF
abundance: NA; j_gene: TRBJ1-3; v_gene: TRBV28; d_gene: NA; CDR3nt: TGTGCCAGCAGTTTATACAGAAACACCATATATTTT; CDR3aa: CASSLYRNTIYF
abundance: NA; j_gene: TRBJ2-5; v_gene: TRBV28; d_gene: TRBD1; CDR3nt: TGTGCCAGCAGTTCAAACAGGGGGCGAGGAGAGACCCAGTACTTC; CDR3aa: CASSSNRGRGETQYF
abundance: NA; j_gene: TRBJ1-3; v_gene: TRBV30; d_gene: NA; CDR3nt: TGTGCCTGGAGTCTAGGGGGACTTGGAAACACCATATATTTT; CDR3aa: CAWSLGGLGNTIYF
abundance: few; j_gene: TRBJ1-3; v_gene: TRBV15; d_gene: NA; CDR3nt: TGTGCCACCAGCAGACCGGGACTGAGCTCTGGAAACACCATATATTTT; CDR3aa: CATSRPGLSSGNTIYF
abundance: few; j_gene: TRBJ1-5; v_gene: TRBV10-3; d_gene: TRBD1; CDR3nt: TGTGCCATCAGGCAGACAGGGGATCAGCCCCAGCATTTT; CDR3aa: CAIRQTGDQPQHF
abundance: once; j_gene: TRBJ1-1; v_gene: TRBV4-1; d_gene: NA; CDR3nt: TGCGCCAGCAGCCGAGAACAGGCTGCAAACACTGAAGCTTTCTTT; CDR3aa: CASSREQAANTEAFF
abundance: NA; j_gene: TRBJ1-5; v_gene: TRBV11-2; d_gene: NA; CDR3nt: TGTGCCAGCGCCGGACACCTCAATCAGCCCCAGCATTTT; CDR3aa: CASAGHLNQPQHF
abundance: NA; j_gene: TRBJ1-5; v_gene: TRBV6-1; d_gene: NA; CDR3nt: TGTGCCAGCAGTGAAGTCCTCCCCCAGCCCCAGCATTTT; CDR3aa: CASSEVLPQPQHF
abundance: many; j_gene: TRBJ2-1; v_gene: TRBV7-9; d_gene: TRBD1; CDR3nt: TGTGCCAGCAGCTTCCACACCGGGACAGGGCCGTTCTTC; CDR3aa: CASSFHTGTGPFF
abundance: once; j_gene: TRBJ2-1; v_gene: TRBV9; d_gene: TRBD2; CDR3nt: TGTGCCAGCAGCGCCCGAGCGGGGTTACCCAATGAGCAGTTCTTC; CDR3aa: CASSARAGLPNEQFF
abundance: NA; j_gene: TRBJ2-3; v_gene: TRBV5-1; d_gene: TRBD2; CDR3nt: TGCGCCAGCAACCCGATCGGGGGGATGGATACGCAGTATTTT; CDR3aa: CASNPIGGMDTQYF
abundance: NA; j_gene: TRBJ1-1; v_gene: TRBV6-1; d_gene: NA; CDR3nt: TGTGCCAGCAGTGGCCGGGAGAACACTGAAGCTTTCTTT; CDR3aa: CASSGRENTEAFF
abundance: NA; j_gene: TRBJ2-5; v_gene: TRBV19; d_gene: NA; CDR3nt: TGTGCCAGTAGTACCCTAGTGACAGGTGCCCAAGAGACCCAGTACTTC; CDR3aa: CASSTLVTGAQETQYF
abundance: NA; j_gene: TRBJ1-1; v_gene: TRBV5-1; d_gene: TRBD1; CDR3nt: TGCGCCAGCCGCATTAGGGACAGCGAAGCTTTCTTT; CDR3aa: CASRIRDSEAFF
abundance: few; j_gene: TRBJ2-3; v_gene: TRBV30; d_gene: TRBD1; CDR3nt: TGTGCCTGGAATCCCGGGACAGGGGCCACAGATACGCAGTATTTT; CDR3aa: CAWNPGTGATDTQYF
abundance: once; j_gene: TRBJ2-7; v_gene: TRBV28; d_gene: TRBD1; CDR3nt: TGTGCCAGCAGGAAGGGACAGAGCTCCCACGAGCAGTACTTC; CDR3aa: CASRKGQSSHEQYF
abundance: NA; j_gene: TRBJ2-1; v_gene: TRBV10-3; d_gene: TRBD1; CDR3nt: TGTGCCATCAGCCACGGACAGGGGTGGCCCACAAATGAGCAGTTCTTC; CDR3aa: CAISHGQGWPTNEQFF
abundance: NA; j_gene: TRBJ1-3; v_gene: TRBV18; d_gene: TRBD1; CDR3nt: TGTGCCAGCTCGCGCCAGGGGGCAGGAAACACCATATATTTT; CDR3aa: CASSRQGAGNTIYF
abundance: NA; j_gene: TRBJ2-5; v_gene: TRBV5-4; d_gene: NA; CDR3nt: TGTGCCAGCTCGGTGGGGCAAGAGACCCAGTACTTC; CDR3aa: CASSVGQETQYF
abundance: NA; j_gene: TRBJ2-5; v_gene: TRBV7-9; d_gene: NA; CDR3nt: TGTGCCAGCAGCGCCAGGGGTCTTCAAGAGACCCAGTACTTC; CDR3aa: CASSARGLQETQYF
abundance: NA; j_gene: TRBJ1-3; v_gene: TRBV28; d_gene: NA; CDR3nt: TGTGCCAGCAGTAAGTCAGCCTCTGGAAACACCATATATTTT; CDR3aa: CASSKSASGNTIYF
abundance: NA; j_gene: TRBJ2-1; v_gene: TRBV29-1; d_gene: NA; CDR3nt: TGCAGCGTTGACGGGCAGCGAAACAATGAGCAGTTCTTC; CDR3aa: CSVDGQRNNEQFF
abundance: NA; j_gene: TRBJ2-7; v_gene: TRBV7-9; d_gene: TRBD1; CDR3nt: TGTGCCAGCAGCGCGACACAGGGGCCCTACGAGCAGTACTTC; CDR3aa: CASSATQGPYEQYF
abundance: NA; j_gene: TRBJ2-7; v_gene: TRBV30; d_gene: NA; CDR3nt: TGTGCCTGGAGTGGGGGGGACAGAGCCTACGAGCAGTACTTC; CDR3aa: CAWSGGDRAYEQYF
abundance: few; j_gene: TRBJ2-7; v_gene: TRBV15; d_gene: NA; CDR3nt: TGTGCCTCCAGCAGAGGCGGCGGATCCTACGAGCAGTACTTC; CDR3aa: CASSRGGGSYEQYF
abundance: NA; j_gene: TRBJ1-1; v_gene: TRBV5-1; d_gene: NA; CDR3nt: TGCGCCAGCAGCTTGGACGAGGGGTCGGGCAGCACTGAAGCTTTCTTT; CDR3aa: CASSLDEGSGSTEAFF
abundance: few; j_gene: TRBJ2-1; v_gene: TRBV21-1; d_gene: NA; CDR3nt: TGTGCCAGCAGCACCAACCCTGGGAAGCGGGCCTACAATGAGCAGTTCTTC; CDR3aa: CASSTNPGKRAYNEQFF